Below are 10 T cell receptor beta chains sequenced from a single sample in a study of blood T cell repertoires in COVID-19. This table comes from immunoSEQ multiplex PCR, and its TCRdb copy is limited to in-frame clones, with some not included. Of about 170,000 clones listed, roughly 83% are singletons. The sequenced sample was peripheral blood. Receptors originate from a man aged 18 to 29 with active or convalescent COVID-19.

This clone was counted a single time. This chain joins TRBV5-4 and TRBJ2-5, with 10 nucleotides matching TRBD2. The CDR3 spans 17 residues. Germline V lookup: CDR1 SGHNT, CDR2 YYREEE (reference sequence). V was pared by 6 bases and J by 5 bases, with 16 bases of the junction left unmatched. As DNA, the CDR3 is TGTGCCAGCACCGAGGAAAAGGAGCGGGAGGGCGAGGAGACCCAGTACTTC. Translated: CASTEEKEREGEETQYF.

The V gene is TRBV2, the J gene TRBJ1-1, with D possibly TRBD1 on 5 matching bases. Trimming left V 8 bases short and J 2 bases short, with 15 bases between. The CDR3 loop spans 14 amino acids. The germline gives CDR1 SNHLY, CDR2 FYNNEI. The CDR3 spells CASLARQGNTEAFF. The CDR3 DNA sequence: TGTGCCAGCCTGGCCCGCCAGGGAAACACTGAAGCTTTCTTT. The full variable domain, with the rest looked up from reference TRBV2 and TRBJ1-1, is EPEVTQTPSHQVTQMGQEVILRCVPISNHLYFYWYRQILGQKVEFLVSFYNNEISEKSEIFDDQFSVERPDGSNFTLKIRSTKLEDSAMYFCASLARQGNTEAFFGQGTRLTVV.

This clone has only a few counts. The V call is TRBV2, the J call TRBJ2-5, with 8 nucleotides matching TRBD2. Germline-derived CDR1 and CDR2 are SNHLY and FYNNEI. The CDR3 is 16 residues long. V was pared by 7 bases and J by 2 bases, with 12 bases of the junction left unmatched. CDR3 in DNA: TGTGCCAGCACTCCCTTGGCAGCGGGGGTACAAGAGACCCAGTACTTC. Translating gives CASTPLAAGVQETQYF.

This clone showed up just once. V usage is TRBV7-6 and J usage is TRBJ2-1, with D perhaps matching TRBD2 (6 bases). Germline loops: CDR1 SGHVS, CDR2 FNYEAQ. The V end was cut by 2 bases, the J end by 9 bases, with 20 bases between. CDR3 length: 16 residues. Here the CDR3 DNA reads TGTGCCAGCAGCTTAAGTGACCAGCGGGTAACACGTGAGCAGTTCTTC. It is translated as CASSLSDQRVTREQFF.

The chain combines TRBV4-3 with TRBJ1-2; the D gene is possibly TRBD1 (6 bases). Germline values: CDR1 LGHNA, CDR2 YSLEER. Trimming left V 1 base short and J 9 bases short, with 12 bases between. The CDR3 has 13 residues. The CDR3 DNA is TGCGCCAGCAGCCAAGTTCAGGGGAGTCGCTACACCTTC. It is translated as CASSQVQGSRYTF.

The J gene is TRBJ1-1, the V gene TRBV29-1; 12 nucleotides match TRBD1. V trimming: 4 bases; J trimming: 5 bases; junction bases outside the gene matches: 2. This CDR3 is 13 amino acids long. Germline lookup yields CDR1 SQVTM and CDR2 ANQGSEA. The CDR3 reads CSVGGQGATEAFF. CDR3 nucleotide sequence: TGCAGCGTTGGGGGACAGGGGGCGACTGAAGCTTTCTTT. The whole variable domain, remainder taken from reference TRBV29-1 and TRBJ1-1, is SAVISQKPSRDICQRGTSLTIQCQVDSQVTMMFWYRQQPGQSLTLIATANQGSEATYESGFVIDKFPISRPNLTFSTLTVSNMSPEDSSIYLCSVGGQGATEAFFGQGTRLTVV.

The V and J genes are TRBV5-1 and TRBJ2-1; D is uncertain. The V end was cut by 4 bases, the J end by 4 bases, with 18 bases between. Germline V gives CDR1 SGHRS, CDR2 YFSETQ. The CDR3 totals 16 residues. The CDR3 bases are TGCGCCAGCAGCCCTAGAGACTCCCAGCCGTACAATGAGCAGTTCTTC. Translated, it gives CASSPRDSQPYNEQFF.

This clone was seen a single time. V and J are TRBV5-1 and TRBJ2-1; TRBD2 matches 12 bases. The CDR3 has 16 amino acids. The J segment lost 4 bases and the V segment lost 4 bases, leaving 6 bases of the junction unmatched. CDR1 is SGHRS and CDR2 is YFSETQ in the germline V gene. In nucleotides, the CDR3 is TGCGCCAGCAGCCCGGGGACTAGCGGGCAATACAATGAGCAGTTCTTC. Its translation: CASSPGTSGQYNEQFF.

This clone was detected only once. The V gene is TRBV7-2, the J gene TRBJ1-6; TRBD1 might be the D (5 bases). The germline V gene encodes CDR1 SGHTA and CDR2 FQGNSA. This CDR3 contains 15 residues. V was clipped by 5 bases and J by 9 bases, with 17 bases between them. This chain's CDR3 is CASSPRHGGGSPLHF. CDR3 in DNA: TGTGCCAGCAGCCCCCGTCACGGGGGAGGTTCACCCCTCCACTTT. The whole variable domain, filled in from reference TRBV7-2 and TRBJ1-6, reads GAGVSQSPSNKVTEKGKDVELRCDPISGHTALYWYRQSLGQGLEFLIYFQGNSAPDKSGLPSDRFSAERTGGSVSTLTIQRTQQEDSAVYLCASSPRHGGGSPLHFGNGTRLTVT.

The V call is TRBV9, the J call TRBJ1-6; maybe TRBD1 (6 bases). Germline assignment: CDR1 SGDLS and CDR2 YYNGEE. The CDR3 runs to 16 residues. V lost 3 bases, J lost 9 bases, and 19 bases lay in between. Here the CDR3 reads CASSASPGRGGSPLHF. The CDR3 nucleotides read TGTGCCAGCAGCGCATCCCCGGGTAGGGGGGGTTCACCCCTCCACTTT.